This TCR beta chain was obtained from a study of T cells after yellow fever vaccination. Regarding the study as a whole: After the booster, 96% of CD4 and approximately 90% of CD8 primary-response clones were re-detected. Of the clonotypes, a small share occurred in both CD4 and CD8 compartments.

V gave up 3 bases and J gave up 0 bases, with 12 bases separating them. Germline values: CDR1 SGHRS, CDR2 YFSETQ. The CDR3 totals 16 residues. A process of 5'RACE template switching, which added a universal primer site and UMIs, was used to make TCR cDNA. Each CDR3 protein gets one entry after TCRdb re-called the 5' RACE reads with MiXCR. The data contain about 320,000 distinct CDR3 sequences, 3.5% to 4.5% of them singletons. This clonotype occurred a few times. The antigen is not known. This receptor was taken from a man younger than 35 who received the YFV17D yellow fever vaccine. The chain recombines TRBV5-1 with TRBJ1-4; D perhaps matches TRBD1 (5 bases). The sequencing here drew on PBMCs, taken 15 days after the yellow fever booster vaccination. The CDR3 nucleotides are TGCGCCAGCAGCTACACCGGGGCAGCAACTAATGAAAAACTGTTTTTT. Protein sequence: CASSYTGAATNEKLFF.